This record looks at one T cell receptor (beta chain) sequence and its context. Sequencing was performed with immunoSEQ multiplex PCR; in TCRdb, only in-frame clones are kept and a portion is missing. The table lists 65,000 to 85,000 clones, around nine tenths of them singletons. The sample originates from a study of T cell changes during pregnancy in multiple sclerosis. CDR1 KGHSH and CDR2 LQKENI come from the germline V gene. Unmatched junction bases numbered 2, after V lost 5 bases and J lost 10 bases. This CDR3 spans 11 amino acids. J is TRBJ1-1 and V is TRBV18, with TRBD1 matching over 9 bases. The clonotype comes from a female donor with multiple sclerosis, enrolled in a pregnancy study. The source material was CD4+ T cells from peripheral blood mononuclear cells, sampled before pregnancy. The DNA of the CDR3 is TGTGCCAGCTCAAAGGGACAGGGAGCTTTCTTT. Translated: CASSKGQGAFF. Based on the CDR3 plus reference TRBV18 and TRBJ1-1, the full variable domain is NAGVMQNPRHLVRRRGQEARLRCSPMKGHSHVYWYRQLPEEGLKFMVYLQKENIIDESGMPKERFSAEFPKEGPSILRIQQVVRGDSAAYFCASSKGQGAFFGQGTRLTVV.